This is a list of T cell receptor beta chains from one sample in a study of blood T cell repertoires in COVID-19. Data came from immunoSEQ multiplex PCR; TCRdb stores just in-frame clones and leaves some out. This table holds approximately 500,000 clones, about 88% found once. Input material: peripheral blood. These TCRs come from a woman aged 45-65 years with COVID-19, enrolled during active disease. CDR3s include the opening cysteine and the closing phenylalanine or tryptophan. D genes are given only for firm matches. A row's size may be missing; if present it is once, few, many or a size class.

v_call: TRBV7-2; j_call: TRBJ2-1; d_call: TRBD2; clone_size: .; cdr3_aa: CASSLPFGGGQFF; cdr3_nt: TGTGCCAGCAGCCTCCCTTTTGGGGGGGGACAGTTCTTC
v_call: TRBV2; j_call: TRBJ1-6; d_call: TRBD1; clone_size: few; cdr3_aa: CASSERTGVTSPLHF; cdr3_nt: TGTGCCAGCAGCGAAAGGACAGGGGTGACTTCACCCCTCCACTTT
v_call: TRBV7-6; j_call: TRBJ2-7; d_call: .; clone_size: .; cdr3_aa: CASSSHQAVEGYEQYF; cdr3_nt: TGTGCCAGCAGTTCTCACCAAGCGGTCGAGGGCTACGAGCAGTACTTC
v_call: TRBV27; j_call: TRBJ1-6; d_call: .; clone_size: once; cdr3_aa: CASSLQVSYNSPLHF; cdr3_nt: TGTGCCAGCAGTTTGCAGGTCTCCTATAATTCACCCCTCCACTTT
v_call: TRBV15; j_call: TRBJ1-4; d_call: TRBD1; clone_size: .; cdr3_aa: CATSDRDRFATNEKLFF; cdr3_nt: TGTGCCACCAGCGACCGGGACAGGTTTGCAACTAATGAAAAACTGTTTTTT
v_call: TRBV13; j_call: TRBJ2-3; d_call: .; clone_size: once; cdr3_aa: CASSLGFGRTDTQYF; cdr3_nt: TGTGCCAGCAGCTTAGGTTTTGGCCGCACAGATACGCAGTATTTT
v_call: TRBV10-1; j_call: TRBJ2-1; d_call: .; clone_size: .; cdr3_aa: CASSDPGMPPEQFF; cdr3_nt: TGCGCCAGCAGTGACCCGGGAATGCCTCCTGAGCAGTTCTTC
v_call: TRBV4-2; j_call: TRBJ2-6; d_call: TRBD2; clone_size: .; cdr3_aa: CASSQGGSGPLSGANVLTF; cdr3_nt: TGTGCCAGCAGCCAGGGGGGGTCAGGTCCCCTCTCTGGGGCCAACGTCCTGACTTTC
v_call: TRBV3-1/TRBV3-2; j_call: TRBJ1-6; d_call: TRBD1; clone_size: .; cdr3_aa: CASTPGGKVYSPLHF; cdr3_nt: TGTGCCAGCACCCCAGGGGGTAAGGTTTATTCACCCCTCCACTTT
v_call: TRBV28; j_call: TRBJ1-2; d_call: .; clone_size: .; cdr3_aa: CASSSEGLRFYGYTF; cdr3_nt: TGTGCCAGCAGTTCGGAGGGCCTCAGATTCTATGGCTACACCTTC
v_call: TRBV6-5; j_call: TRBJ2-4; d_call: .; clone_size: .; cdr3_aa: CASVLTGTKNIQYF; cdr3_nt: TGTGCCAGCGTTCTTACAGGGACCAAAAACATTCAGTACTTC
v_call: TRBV5-4; j_call: TRBJ1-1; d_call: TRBD1; clone_size: once; cdr3_aa: CASSLATGGADTEAFF; cdr3_nt: TGTGCCAGCAGCTTGGCCACAGGGGGCGCCGACACTGAAGCTTTCTTT
v_call: TRBV4-1; j_call: TRBJ1-2; d_call: .; clone_size: .; cdr3_aa: CASSQDFGREDTF; cdr3_nt: TGCGCCAGCAGCCAAGATTTTGGCAGGGAAGACACCTTC
v_call: TRBV7-2; j_call: TRBJ1-5; d_call: TRBD1; clone_size: .; cdr3_aa: CASSLPTGTESNQPQHF; cdr3_nt: TGTGCCAGCAGCTTACCTACGGGGACAGAAAGCAATCAGCCCCAGCATTTT
v_call: TRBV28; j_call: TRBJ1-5; d_call: TRBD1; clone_size: few; cdr3_aa: CASTLTGGQPQHF; cdr3_nt: TGTGCCAGCACCCTGACAGGGGGTCAGCCCCAGCATTTT
v_call: TRBV2; j_call: TRBJ2-7; d_call: TRBD1; clone_size: .; cdr3_aa: CASRDRFPGYEQYF; cdr3_nt: TGTGCCAGCAGGGACAGGTTCCCGGGGTACGAGCAGTACTTC
v_call: TRBV5-8; j_call: TRBJ2-1; d_call: .; clone_size: once; cdr3_aa: CASSGDWTEEQFF; cdr3_nt: TGTGCCAGCAGCGGGGACTGGACTGAAGAGCAGTTCTTC
v_call: TRBV30; j_call: TRBJ2-5; d_call: .; clone_size: .; cdr3_aa: CAWSVAARGTQYF; cdr3_nt: TGTGCCTGGAGTGTAGCAGCACGGGGGACCCAGTACTTC
v_call: TRBV2; j_call: TRBJ1-5; d_call: TRBD1; clone_size: .; cdr3_aa: CASTLGQGSQPQHF; cdr3_nt: TGTGCCAGCACCTTGGGACAGGGAAGCCAGCCCCAGCATTTT
v_call: TRBV9; j_call: TRBJ1-4; d_call: TRBD1; clone_size: .; cdr3_aa: CASSVWDRANEKLFF; cdr3_nt: TGTGCCAGCAGCGTCTGGGACAGGGCGAATGAAAAACTGTTTTTT
v_call: TRBV10-3; j_call: TRBJ2-3; d_call: TRBD2; clone_size: .; cdr3_aa: CAIRTSGPTDTQYF; cdr3_nt: TGTGCCATCCGGACTAGCGGTCCCACAGATACGCAGTATTTT
v_call: TRBV7-9; j_call: TRBJ2-5; d_call: TRBD1; clone_size: .; cdr3_aa: CASSPRGRGTEETQYF; cdr3_nt: TGTGCCAGCAGCCCCCGGGGCAGGGGGACGGAAGAGACCCAGTACTTC
v_call: TRBV18; j_call: TRBJ2-2; d_call: TRBD2; clone_size: .; cdr3_aa: CASSVLAGNTGELFF; cdr3_nt: TGTGCCAGCTCGGTACTAGCGGGGAACACCGGGGAGCTGTTTTTT
v_call: TRBV5-5; j_call: TRBJ1-2; d_call: .; clone_size: .; cdr3_aa: CASSLPPGGLDGYTF; cdr3_nt: TGTGCCAGCAGCCTCCCCCCGGGGGGCCTAGATGGCTACACCTTC
v_call: TRBV5-5; j_call: TRBJ2-5; d_call: .; clone_size: once; cdr3_aa: CASSATPFMGLTSQTQYF; cdr3_nt: TGTGCCAGCAGCGCGACACCCTTTATGGGACTCACTAGTCAGACCCAGTACTTC
v_call: TRBV2; j_call: TRBJ2-1; d_call: TRBD1; clone_size: .; cdr3_aa: CASNWGQNYNEQFF; cdr3_nt: TGTGCCAGCAACTGGGGACAGAATTACAATGAGCAGTTCTTC
v_call: TRBV6-5; j_call: TRBJ2-5; d_call: .; clone_size: .; cdr3_aa: CASSYSVAVQETQYF; cdr3_nt: TGTGCCAGCAGTTACTCGGTAGCGGTACAAGAGACCCAGTACTTC
v_call: TRBV6-2/TRBV6-3; j_call: TRBJ2-3; d_call: TRBD2; clone_size: .; cdr3_aa: CASSPALAGVDDTQYF; cdr3_nt: TGTGCCAGCAGCCCCGCCCTAGCGGGGGTTGATGATACGCAGTATTTT
v_call: TRBV11-3; j_call: TRBJ2-1; d_call: TRBD2; clone_size: .; cdr3_aa: CASSLLAGGQHNEQFF; cdr3_nt: TGTGCCAGCAGCTTGCTAGCGGGGGGGCAACACAATGAGCAGTTCTTC
v_call: TRBV5-4; j_call: TRBJ2-3; d_call: TRBD2; clone_size: .; cdr3_aa: CASSLMRGADTQYF; cdr3_nt: TGTGCCAGCAGCTTGATGCGGGGGGCAGATACGCAGTATTTT
v_call: TRBV5-5; j_call: TRBJ1-3; d_call: TRBD1; clone_size: .; cdr3_aa: CASSPRGQKAGNTIYF; cdr3_nt: TGTGCCAGCAGCCCGCGGGGACAGAAAGCTGGAAACACCATATATTTT
v_call: TRBV5-1; j_call: TRBJ1-1; d_call: .; clone_size: few; cdr3_aa: CASMSGMLNTEAFF; cdr3_nt: TGCGCCAGCATGAGCGGGATGCTCAACACTGAAGCTTTCTTT
v_call: TRBV28; j_call: TRBJ2-2; d_call: TRBD2; clone_size: .; cdr3_aa: CASSLRRGGDGELFF; cdr3_nt: TGTGCCAGCAGTTTACGGCGGGGGGGCGACGGGGAGCTGTTTTTT
v_call: TRBV28; j_call: TRBJ1-6; d_call: TRBD1; clone_size: .; cdr3_aa: CASRPQTGGNSPLHF; cdr3_nt: TGTGCCAGCAGACCCCAGACAGGGGGGAATTCACCCCTCCACTTT
v_call: TRBV28; j_call: TRBJ1-6; d_call: .; clone_size: .; cdr3_aa: CASSLGLRNSPLHF; cdr3_nt: TGTGCCAGCAGCCTCGGACTGCGTAATTCACCCCTCCACTTT
v_call: TRBV10-1; j_call: TRBJ2-7; d_call: .; clone_size: once; cdr3_aa: CASSESRVPYEQYF; cdr3_nt: TGCGCCAGCAGTGAGTCCAGGGTTCCCTACGAGCAGTACTTC
v_call: TRBV14; j_call: TRBJ1-4; d_call: .; clone_size: .; cdr3_aa: CASSQAVQEKLFF; cdr3_nt: TGTGCCAGCAGCCAAGCCGTGCAGGAAAAACTGTTTTTT
v_call: TRBV3-1/TRBV3-2; j_call: TRBJ2-1; d_call: TRBD2; clone_size: .; cdr3_aa: CASSQDPSGGLNEQFF; cdr3_nt: TGTGCCAGCAGCCAGGACCCTAGCGGGGGGTTAAATGAGCAGTTCTTC
v_call: TRBV12-5; j_call: TRBJ1-1; d_call: .; clone_size: .; cdr3_aa: CASGSTEVKAFF; cdr3_nt: TGTGCTAGTGGTTCGACGGAGGTTAAAGCTTTCTTT
v_call: TRBV5-6; j_call: TRBJ2-7; d_call: TRBD1; clone_size: .; cdr3_aa: CASRADRVGEQYF; cdr3_nt: TGTGCCAGCAGAGCCGACAGGGTGGGCGAGCAGTACTTC
v_call: TRBV5-1; j_call: TRBJ1-1; d_call: .; clone_size: .; cdr3_aa: CASSWSGRAFF; cdr3_nt: TGCGCCAGCAGCTGGTCAGGGCGAGCTTTCTTT
v_call: TRBV2; j_call: TRBJ2-1; d_call: TRBD2; clone_size: .; cdr3_aa: CASGRGSGEQFF; cdr3_nt: TGTGCCAGCGGGCGGGGGTCGGGTGAGCAGTTCTTC
v_call: TRBV5-1; j_call: TRBJ2-7; d_call: TRBD2; clone_size: .; cdr3_aa: CASSVTSGGAYEQYF; cdr3_nt: TGCGCCAGCAGCGTGACTAGCGGGGGGGCATACGAGCAGTACTTC
v_call: TRBV6-1; j_call: TRBJ1-2; d_call: .; clone_size: .; cdr3_aa: CASSEAGPPNYGYTF; cdr3_nt: TGTGCCAGCAGTGAAGCGGGGCCACCTAACTATGGCTACACCTTC
v_call: TRBV7-3; j_call: TRBJ2-7; d_call: TRBD1; clone_size: once; cdr3_aa: CASSLMGDRGPGEQYF; cdr3_nt: TGTGCCAGCAGCTTAATGGGGGACAGGGGGCCCGGCGAGCAGTACTTC
v_call: TRBV5-4; j_call: TRBJ1-2; d_call: .; clone_size: .; cdr3_aa: CASTRAGLSNYGYTF; cdr3_nt: TGTGCCAGCACCCGGGCAGGGTTGAGTAACTATGGCTACACCTTC
v_call: TRBV6-4; j_call: TRBJ2-1; d_call: .; clone_size: .; cdr3_aa: CASSLNGGFNNEQFF; cdr3_nt: TGTGCCAGCAGCCTAAATGGGGGGTTCAACAATGAGCAGTTCTTC